The rows below give T cell receptor beta chains drawn from one sample of a study of shared clonotypes between healthy human individuals. TCRdb's copy holds only in-frame clones and misses some; the assay was immunoSEQ multiplex PCR. Found here are 2 million to 2.5 million clones, 95% of them singletons; the top ten hold about 0.13%. Sample: naive CD4+ T cells sorted from blood. These receptors came from a young man in good health. The CDR3 runs from the conserved cysteine through the conserved F or W. Fields, in order: D gene, J gene, V gene, clone size, CDR3 DNA, CDR3 protein. The D gene is left open where the match is weak. A row's size may be missing; if present it is once, few, many or a size class.

- TRBJ1-5 TRBV7-8 - TGTGCCAGCAGCTTAGCAGGGTTAAATCAGCCCCAGCATTTT CASSLAGLNQPQHF
TRBD2 TRBJ2-5 TRBV5-1 - TGCGCCAGCAGCCCCCTGGCTAGCGGGAAGAGAGAGACCCAGTACTTC CASSPLASGKRETQYF
TRBD1 TRBJ2-7 TRBV18 few TGTGCCAGCTCACCACCGATGGGACAGAATTACGAGCAGTACTTC CASSPPMGQNYEQYF
TRBD1 TRBJ2-1 TRBV9 once TGTGCCAGCAGCGTAGGAACGGACAGGGGGTCCAATGAGCAGTTCTTC CASSVGTDRGSNEQFF
- TRBJ2-1 TRBV19 - TGTGCCACCAACCCCGGGACATCCGAAACTGAGCAGTTCTTC CATNPGTSETEQFF
- TRBJ2-3 TRBV4-3 - TGCGCCAGCAGCCAAGATTGGGCGAGGGCCGGGTTCCCAGATACGCAGTATTTT CASSQDWARAGFPDTQYF
TRBD1 TRBJ2-7 TRBV10-3 - TGTGCCATCAGTGGCGCTACAGGGGGCGAGGGTACCTACGAGCAGTACTTC CAISGATGGEGTYEQYF
TRBD2 TRBJ2-7 TRBV6-5 - TGTGCCAGCAGTCTTAGCGGGGGGCACTACGAGCAGTACTTC CASSLSGGHYEQYF
TRBD1 TRBJ1-2 TRBV7-2 - TGTGCCAGCAGCCCGGGGACAGGGGGCGGGTATGGCTACACCTTC CASSPGTGGGYGYTF
- TRBJ2-3 TRBV7-9 - TGTGCCAGCAGCTCCCCCTTTAGCGGGACAGGCACAGATACGCAGTATTTT CASSSPFSGTGTDTQYF
TRBD1 TRBJ1-6 TRBV18 - TGTGCCAGCTCCTTGACAGGGGCGGAGTCACCCCTCCACTTT CASSLTGAESPLHF
- TRBJ1-1 TRBV19 few TGTGCCAGTAGATCGGGGGTAACTGAAGCTTTCTTT CASRSGVTEAFF
TRBD1 TRBJ1-6 TRBV30 once TGTGCCTGGAGTAAGGGACAGGGTGGTAATTCACCCCTCCACTTT CAWSKGQGGNSPLHF
- TRBJ1-5 TRBV6-1 - TGTGCCAGTTACGGACCCGACAGGTTTCAGCCCCAGCATTTT CASYGPDRFQPQHF
TRBD2 TRBJ2-5 TRBV5-1 - TGCGCCAGCAGCCACTCACTAGCGGGAGGCCAAGAGACCCAGTACTTC CASSHSLAGGQETQYF
- TRBJ2-5 TRBV10-1 - TGCGCCAGCAGGGGTAGGAGGGGATACCAAGAGACCCAGTACTTC CASRGRRGYQETQYF
- TRBJ1-2 TRBV6-5 - TGTGCCAGCAGGCCACAGGGTACCTATGGCTACACCTTC CASRPQGTYGYTF
- TRBJ2-3 TRBV7-2 - TGTGCCAGCAGCCCGAGGGCGGCGGCCCCCACAGATACGCAGTATTTT CASSPRAAAPTDTQYF
- TRBJ2-7 TRBV9 - TGTGCCAGCAGCGTACAGCCAGGGATAACCTACGAGCAGTACTTC CASSVQPGITYEQYF
TRBD2 TRBJ2-1 TRBV5-1 - TGCGCCAGCAGCTGGGGAGGGACTAGCGGGGGCAATGAGCAGTTCTTC CASSWGGTSGGNEQFF
- TRBJ1-6 TRBV2 many TGTGCCAGCAGTGAATCATCTGGGGGACGCTCACCCCTCCACTTT CASSESSGGRSPLHF
- TRBJ1-2 TRBV2 - TGTGCCAGCATTCTATCTGCGGGGGCGGCATCTAGGGGTAAAGGCTACACCTTC CASILSAGAASRGKGYTF
- TRBJ1-1 TRBV6-5 once TGTGCCAGCGCTCGTGACACTGAAGCTTTCTTT CASARDTEAFF
TRBD1 TRBJ2-1 TRBV9 - TGTGCCAGCAGCGTAGCCCCCGGCCGGCCCGGACAGGGACACAATGAGCAGTTCTTC CASSVAPGRPGQGHNEQFF
- TRBJ2-1 TRBV21-1 - TGTGCCAGCAGACCCCAAGACAGGTCCTCCTACAATGAGCAGTTCTTC CASRPQDRSSYNEQFF
- TRBJ2-1 TRBV9 - TGTGCCAGCAGCCCGAGCGTATCCAGCTCCTACAATGAGCAGTTCTTC CASSPSVSSSYNEQFF
- TRBJ1-1 TRBV7-2 - TGTGCCAGCAGCCATTCTGGACAGATATACACTGAAGCTTTCTTT CASSHSGQIYTEAFF
TRBD2 TRBJ2-7 TRBV7-2 once TGTGCCAGCAGCTTAGGTCCTAGCGGGAGGGGATCAGCCTACGAGCAGTACTTC CASSLGPSGRGSAYEQYF
- TRBJ2-1 TRBV4-1 - TGCGCCAGCAGCCAAGATTACGGATCCTACAATGAGCAGTTCTTC CASSQDYGSYNEQFF
- TRBJ1-5 TRBV28 - TGTGCCAGCAGTTTCGGAGGGGGGGGCAATCAGCCCCAGCATTTT CASSFGGGGNQPQHF
TRBD1 TRBJ1-6 TRBV5-4 few TGTGCCAGCAGCGGACAACTCACAGGGGGCGGTTCACCCCTCCACTTT CASSGQLTGGGSPLHF
- TRBJ1-5 TRBV19 - TGTGCCAGTAGTATAGGGGCAGCATACCATCAGCCCCAGCATTTT CASSIGAAYHQPQHF
- TRBJ1-2 TRBV28 - TGTGCCAGCATAAAGGGAGGATCAGGGTACTTTGGCTACACCTTC CASIKGGSGYFGYTF
- TRBJ1-5 TRBV2 - TGTGCCAGCAGTGAAGAGGGGAATCAGCCCCAGCATTTT CASSEEGNQPQHF
TRBD2 TRBJ2-2 TRBV6-5 - TGTGCCAGCAGGGTAGCGGGAGAAACCGGGGAGCTGTTTTTT CASRVAGETGELFF
TRBD1 TRBJ1-1 TRBV5-4 - TGTGCCAGCAGCATTCGACAGGGAGGGACTGAAGCTTTCTTT CASSIRQGGTEAFF
TRBD2 TRBJ2-3 TRBV5-1 - TGCGCCAGCAGCTTTTATAGCGGGGACACAGATACGCAGTATTTT CASSFYSGDTDTQYF
- TRBJ2-2 TRBV9 - - CASSVGPGPNTGELFF
- TRBJ2-1 TRBV2 - TGTGCCAAACTAGGCGATGAGCAGTTCTTC CAKLGDEQFF
TRBD1 TRBJ2-7 TRBV30 - TGTGCCTGGAGTCAAGCCGGGACAGGTTTTTCCTACGAGCAGTACTTC CAWSQAGTGFSYEQYF
TRBD1 TRBJ1-2 TRBV28 - TGTGCCAGCAGTTTTGGCAGGGGGCTTGGCTACACCTTC CASSFGRGLGYTF
- TRBJ1-1 TRBV28 - TGTGCCAGCAGAGCCGGGACGGTGAACACTGAAGCTTTCTTT CASRAGTVNTEAFF
- TRBJ1-2 TRBV13 - TGTGCCAGCAGCTCGGGACCGCGGATAGGCTACACCTTC CASSSGPRIGYTF
- TRBJ2-2 TRBV5-1 - TGCGCCAGCAGCTGGACAGTGGGCGGGGAGCTGTTTTTT CASSWTVGGELFF